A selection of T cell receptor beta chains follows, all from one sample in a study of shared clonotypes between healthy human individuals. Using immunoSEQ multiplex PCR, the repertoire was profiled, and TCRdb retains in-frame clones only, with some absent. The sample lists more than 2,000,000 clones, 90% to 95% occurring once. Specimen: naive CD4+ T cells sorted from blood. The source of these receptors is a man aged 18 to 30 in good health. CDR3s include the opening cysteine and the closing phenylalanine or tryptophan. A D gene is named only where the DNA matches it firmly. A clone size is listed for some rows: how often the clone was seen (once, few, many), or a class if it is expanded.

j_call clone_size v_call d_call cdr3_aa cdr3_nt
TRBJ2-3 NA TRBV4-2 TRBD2 CASSQELAGATLATDTQYF TGTGCCAGCAGCCAAGAACTAGCGGGGGCCACTCTAGCCACAGATACGCAGTATTTT
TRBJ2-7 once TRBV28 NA CASSSWLGLSYEQYF TGTGCCAGCAGCTCCTGGCTGGGCCTATCCTACGAGCAGTACTTC
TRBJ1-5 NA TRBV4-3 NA CASSQESTSNQPQHF TGCGCCAGCAGCCAAGAGTCTACTAGCAATCAGCCCCAGCATTTT
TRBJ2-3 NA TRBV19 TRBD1 CASSISTGGPDTQYF TGTGCCAGTAGTATCTCTACAGGGGGCCCAGATACGCAGTATTTT
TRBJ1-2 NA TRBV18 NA CASSPQEGAAYGYTF TGTGCCAGCTCACCTCAAGAAGGGGCTGCCTATGGCTACACCTTC
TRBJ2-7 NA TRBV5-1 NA CASSLNTASYEQYF TGCGCCAGCAGCTTGAATACTGCCTCCTACGAGCAGTACTTC
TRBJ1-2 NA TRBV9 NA CASSVEQGAYGYTF TGTGCCAGCAGCGTAGAACAGGGAGCATATGGCTACACCTTC
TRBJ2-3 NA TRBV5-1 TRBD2 CASSLGEPSGRDTQYF TGCGCCAGCAGCTTGGGAGAACCTAGCGGGAGAGATACGCAGTATTTT
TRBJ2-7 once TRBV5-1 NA CASSLEGGTVFHEQYF TGCGCCAGCAGCTTGGAAGGCGGGACCGTCTTCCACGAGCAGTACTTC
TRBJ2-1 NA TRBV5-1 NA CASSSQTGTYNEQFF TGCGCCAGCAGCTCTCAGACAGGTACCTACAATGAGCAGTTCTTC
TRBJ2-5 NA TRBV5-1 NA CASSLGTGGQETQYF TGCGCCAGCAGCTTAGGTACAGGAGGTCAGGAGACCCAGTACTTC
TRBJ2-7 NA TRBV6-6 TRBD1 CAISGQDHYEQYF TGTGCCATTTCGGGACAGGACCACTACGAGCAGTACTTC
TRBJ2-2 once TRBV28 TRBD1 CASRQGAVGELFF TGTGCCAGTAGACAGGGGGCAGTCGGGGAGCTGTTTTTT
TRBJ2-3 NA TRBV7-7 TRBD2 CASSRGLGVGTDTQYF TGTGCTAGCAGCCGGGGACTAGGGGTCGGCACAGATACGCAGTATTTT
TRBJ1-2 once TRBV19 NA CASSMVMGYGYTF TGTGCCAGTAGTATGGTCATGGGGTATGGCTACACCTTC
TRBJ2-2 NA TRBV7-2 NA CASSLGPRTGELFF TGTGCCAGCAGCTTAGGCCCAAGGACCGGGGAGCTGTTTTTT
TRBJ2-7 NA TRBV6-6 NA CASSQGWPLGYEQYF TGTGCCAGCAGCCAGGGTTGGCCGTTGGGGTACGAGCAGTACTTC
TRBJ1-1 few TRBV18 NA CASSGQQNTEAFF TGTGCCAGCTCAGGACAACAGAACACTGAAGCTTTCTTT
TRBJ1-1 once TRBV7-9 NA CASSLGHPNTEAFF TGTGCCAGCAGCTTAGGGCACCCGAACACTGAAGCTTTCTTT
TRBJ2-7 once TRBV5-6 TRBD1 CASSLPGQKYEQYF TGTGCCAGCAGCTTACCGGGACAGAAATACGAGCAGTACTTC
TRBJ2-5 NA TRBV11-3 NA CASSPGGEETQYF TGTGCCAGCAGCCCCGGGGGCGAGGAGACCCAGTACTTC
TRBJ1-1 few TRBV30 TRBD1 CAWSRQGATEAFF TGTGCCTGGAGTAGACAGGGGGCCACTGAAGCTTTCTTT
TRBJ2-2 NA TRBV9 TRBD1 CASSVAVGQGLSGELFF TGTGCCAGCAGCGTAGCAGTGGGACAGGGTTTATCCGGGGAGCTGTTTTTT
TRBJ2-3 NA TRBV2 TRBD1 CASSADRAGDTQYF TGTGCCAGCAGCGCGGACAGGGCGGGAGATACGCAGTATTTT
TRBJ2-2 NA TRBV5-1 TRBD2 CASSSRTSGYTGELFF TGCGCCAGCAGCTCCCGGACTAGCGGGTACACCGGGGAGCTGTTTTTT
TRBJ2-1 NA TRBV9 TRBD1 CASSVGAGGYNEQFF TGTGCCAGCAGCGTAGGGGCAGGGGGATACAATGAGCAGTTCTTC
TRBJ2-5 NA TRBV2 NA CASSETGQETQYF TGTGCCAGCAGTGAGACAGGCCAAGAGACCCAGTACTTC
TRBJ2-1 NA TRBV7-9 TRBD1 CASSRDRGRAMGNEQFF TGTGCCAGCAGCCGGGACAGGGGGCGAGCGATGGGCAATGAGCAGTTCTTC
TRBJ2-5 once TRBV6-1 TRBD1 CASRGTAQGTQYF TGTGCCAGCAGGGGGACAGCTCAGGGGACCCAGTACTTC
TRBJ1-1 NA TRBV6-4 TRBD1 CASSSDRATEAFF TGTGCCAGCAGTAGCGACAGGGCGACTGAAGCTTTCTTT
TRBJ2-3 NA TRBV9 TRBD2 CASSVVLAGGQDTQYF TGTGCCAGCAGCGTAGTACTAGCGGGGGGGCAGGATACGCAGTATTTT
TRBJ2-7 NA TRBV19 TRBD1 CASSTVRGYEQYF TGTGCCAGTAGTACCGTCAGGGGGTACGAGCAGTACTTC
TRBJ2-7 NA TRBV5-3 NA CARETGIAYEQYF TGTGCCAGAGAGACCGGGATCGCCTACGAGCAGTACTTC
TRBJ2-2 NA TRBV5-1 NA CASSLAGGNTGELFF TGCGCCAGCAGCTTGGCCGGCGGGAACACCGGGGAGCTGTTTTTT
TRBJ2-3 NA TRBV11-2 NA CASSLDDRGWTDTQYF TGTGCCAGCAGCTTAGATGATAGGGGGTGGACAGATACGCAGTATTTT
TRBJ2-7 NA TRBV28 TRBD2 CASSFAGVSSYEQYF TGTGCCAGCAGTTTCGCGGGGGTCAGCTCCTACGAGCAGTACTTC
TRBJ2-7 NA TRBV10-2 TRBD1 CASSQMQGARGEQYF TGCGCCAGCAGTCAAATGCAGGGGGCTAGAGGGGAGCAGTACTTC
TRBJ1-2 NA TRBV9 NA CASSGEGQGTFFGGYTF TGTGCCAGCAGCGGAGAGGGGCAGGGTACGTTTTTTGGCGGCTACACCTTC
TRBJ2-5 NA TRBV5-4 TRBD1 CASSSPGQGETQYF TGTGCCAGCAGCTCTCCGGGACAGGGGGAGACCCAGTACTTC
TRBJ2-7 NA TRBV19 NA CASTTAGGPSYEQYF TGTGCCAGTACCACCGCCGGGGGACCCTCCTACGAGCAGTACTTC
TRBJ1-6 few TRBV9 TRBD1 CASSVAETGSNSPLHF TGTGCCAGCAGCGTAGCTGAGACAGGGTCTAATTCACCCCTCCACTTT
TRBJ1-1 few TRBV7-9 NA CASSYGLNTEAFF TGTGCCAGCAGCTACGGACTGAACACTGAAGCTTTCTTT
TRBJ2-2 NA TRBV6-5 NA CASSRETGTGELFF TGTGCCAGCAGCCGGGAAACGGGCACCGGGGAGCTGTTTTTT
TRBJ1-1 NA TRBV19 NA CASEGYTEAFF TGTGCCAGTGAGGGGTACACTGAAGCTTTCTTT
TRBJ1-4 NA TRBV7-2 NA CASRRREREKLFF TGTGCCAGCAGGAGGAGGGAGAGGGAAAAACTGTTTTTT
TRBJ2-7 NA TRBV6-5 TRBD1 CASSSGQGISYEQYF TGTGCCAGCAGTTCCGGACAGGGGATCTCCTACGAGCAGTACTTC